The present T cell receptor beta chain was sequenced within a study of beta chain features in type 1 diabetes. Study results and limitations: Patients showed naive, central memory and Treg TCRB repertoires that appeared more similar than those of healthy donors.

Expressed TCRB transcripts were sequenced, since all the RNA that had been isolated was reverse transcribed. The table came from immunoSEQ multiplex PCR; TCRdb's copy has only in-frame clones and leaves some out. The data hold about 360,000 clones, with 10% to 15% observed a single time. As regards this clone: No antigen is known for it.

Germline V gene sequence: CDR1 SGHRS, CDR2 YFSETQ. V shed 4 bases and J shed 3 bases, with 13 bases lying between them. The length of the CDR3 is 14 residues. Purity above 98% was achieved in all sorted populations. The sample comprised naive CD4+ T cells from blood. The genes are TRBV5-1 and TRBJ2-5; TRBD1 is a possible D gene (5 bases). This TCR was sampled from a man aged 18 to 30 in good health. Here the CDR3 reads CASSTDWGEETQYF. The CDR3 DNA is TGCGCCAGCAGCACTGACTGGGGCGAAGAGACCCAGTACTTC.